This TCR beta chain is from a study of cytomegalovirus exposure and HLA in healthy donors. The germline CDR1 and CDR2 sequences are LNHNV and YYDKDF (reference sequence). The ends lost 0 bases at V and 8 bases at J; junction bases unmatched: 5. This CDR3 spans 15 amino acids. The PCR used 60 Vbeta and 13 Jbeta primers. TCRdb's copy holds only in-frame clones and misses some; the assay was immunoSEQ multiplex PCR. This sample yields about 160,000 clones, of which around 80% are seen a single time; more than 1% belongs to the top ten. The receptor was isolated from a boy between 2 and 10 years old in good health and CMV-seronegative. The sample was PBMCs. The chain couples TRBV15 to TRBJ2-1, with 9 nucleotides matching TRBD1. CDR3 in DNA: TGTGCCACCAGCAGAGATGGGACAGGGAGGGATGAGCAGTTCTTC. This sequence encodes CATSRDGTGRDEQFF.